Included here is one TCR beta chain sequence, with context. This clone's antigen is unknown. Per-nucleotide qualities are absent, and no much larger clonotype sits a single base away. V has 5 bases trimmed and J has 5 bases trimmed; junction bases matching no gene number 11. CDR1 and CDR2, looked up from the germline V gene, are MNHNS and SASEGT. The CDR3 starts with the cysteine, ends with the phenylalanine, and has 16 residues. The retained sequence is limited to the CDR3, 48 bases, with the frame set at the first base. TCRbeta CDR3 regions were amplified from genomic DNA using the immunoSEQ Assay, a bias-controlled multiplex PCR. The paper's data handling went like this. The number of nucleated cells in each sample was estimated by amplification of reference gene primers within the assay. To quantify the absolute abundance of each unique TCRbeta CDR3 rearrangement, sequence reads were collapsed and filtered. For each sample, productive Simpson clonality was calculated by taking the square root of Simpson's diversity index across productive rearrangements. This is the immuneACCESS table as TCRdb keeps it, with only in-frame sequences that have V and J called. A part of the clones is gone; compared with another copy, unresolved V genes explain less than half, and the rest is unexplained. Clonal size and the V and J genes are those of that table, whereas D and trimming came from the DNA. The sample has a few hundred thousand clones on record, over 80% of them singletons. Around 5.1% of the sample rests with the top ten.

Enrolling through a virtual design, the prospective study's participants ranged in age from roughly 18 to 89 years and lived across roughly 24 United States geographic areas. In the prospective study, participants were assigned to cohorts based on the clinical history participants reported in a screening survey and a study questionnaire. For ImmuneRACE Cohort 3, a participant was defined as recovered based on two consecutive negative NP/OP PCR tests, clearance by a healthcare professional, or resolution of symptoms. In the prospective study, whole blood, serum and a nasopharyngeal or oropharyngeal swab were collected from each participant by mobile phlebotomists. Additional blood draws and questionnaires over an approximately two-month period could optionally be provided by prospective study participants. Blood samples from the prospective study were shipped frozen or at room temperature prior to DNA extraction.

These data originate in a study of blood T cell repertoires in COVID-19 (dated by TCRdb to 2020 to 2022). General notes on the study: Samples covering the acute and convalescent phases of COVID-19 were provided by collaborators in the United States, Italy and Spain. The material from the prospective study consisted of cDNA or gDNA derived from T cells, B-cell-depleted T cells, or PBMCs. The dataset comprised deeply sampled blood TCRbeta repertoires from subjects exposed to, actively infected with, or recovered from COVID-19. A freely available public database, intended as a resource for researchers studying the immune response to SARS-CoV-2, is where the repertoires were released. Samples were obtained from the ongoing ImmuneRACE study (first 160 participants) and from 950 to 1,500 subjects provided by 6 global collaborators. Sample metadata almost always included a de-identified subject ID, COVID-19 status, age in years and sex. HLA class I and class II types, where available, came from metadata supplied by the sample provider rather than from assay-based typing.

Results the study describes overall, beyond this receptor: Clinical and demographic metadata were provided uncurated, with the amount varying by source and participant.

The sequence derives from a woman aged 45-65 years who had recovered from COVID-19. The receptor chain draws on TRBV6-1 and TRBJ1-1; 10 middle bases align to TRBD1. Sample: PBMCs or T cells enriched from blood (not recorded which). The nucleotide sequence reads as follows: TGTGCCAGCAGTCAAGACCCGACAGGGGGCATTACTGAAGCTTTCTTT. Protein translation: CASSQDPTGGITEAFF.